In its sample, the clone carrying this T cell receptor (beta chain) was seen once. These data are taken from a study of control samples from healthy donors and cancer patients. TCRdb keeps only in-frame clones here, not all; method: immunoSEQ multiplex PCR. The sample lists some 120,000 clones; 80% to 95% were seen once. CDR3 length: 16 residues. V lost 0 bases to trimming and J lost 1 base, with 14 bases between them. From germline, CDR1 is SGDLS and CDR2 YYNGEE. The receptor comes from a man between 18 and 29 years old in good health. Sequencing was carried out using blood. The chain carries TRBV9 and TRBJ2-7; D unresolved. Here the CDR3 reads CASSVEYKPSSYEQYF. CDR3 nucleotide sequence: TGTGCCAGCAGCGTAGAGTACAAGCCTTCTTCCTACGAGCAGTACTTC.